These T cell receptor beta chains were read from a single sample in a study of early stage breast cancer tumors. Clones were sequenced by immunoSEQ multiplex PCR, and TCRdb holds only the in-frame ones, with some missing. The table records roughly 5,400 clones, 65% to 70% of them present only once. Material for sequencing was breast tumor tissue. All receptors come from a person aged 55 to 75 with breast cancer. Both conserved end residues are part of each CDR3. The order of the fields is D gene, J gene, clone size, CDR3 length, V gene, CDR3 DNA, CDR3 protein. A D gene is named only where the DNA matches it firmly. Size is stated for part of the rows, as once, few or many counts, or as a class when the clone is expanded.

TRBD2 | TRBJ2-5 | few | 18 | TRBV5-1 | TGCGCCAGCTATGGCCTGACGGCAGCGGGGGGCCCCCAAGAGACCCAGTACTTC | CASYGLTAAGGPQETQYF
TRBD1 | TRBJ2-7 | - | 15 | TRBV5-1 | TGCGCCAGCAGCCTGAGGACAGGCCCCAACTACGAGCAGTACTTC | CASSLRTGPNYEQYF
TRBD2 | TRBJ2-7 | - | 13 | TRBV6-5 | TGTGCCAGCAAAGGCGGGAGTCCCTACGAGCAGTACTTC | CASKGGSPYEQYF
TRBD1 | TRBJ2-3 | few | 14 | TRBV6-1 | TGTGCCAGCAGTGGGGGACAGGGCACAGATACGCAGTATTTT | CASSGGQGTDTQYF
TRBD1 | TRBJ1-1 | - | 16 | TRBV27 | TGTGCCAGCAGTGTCCGTGGGGACAGCCAGAACACTGAAGCTTTCTTT | CASSVRGDSQNTEAFF
- | TRBJ1-1 | few | 14 | TRBV9 | TGTGCCAGCAGCGTAGTGACAGCGAACACTGAAGCTTTCTTT | CASSVVTANTEAFF
- | TRBJ1-4 | - | 14 | TRBV2 | TGTGCCACCAAGGAGCAGAGCTCTAATGAAAAACTGTTTTTT | CATKEQSSNEKLFF
- | TRBJ1-1 | few | 18 | TRBV4-1 | TGCGCCAGCAGCTTAACCCCGTTTGTTCAGGGGTTGAACACTGAAGCTTTCTTT | CASSLTPFVQGLNTEAFF
- | TRBJ1-5 | - | 13 | TRBV11-1 | TGTGCCAGCAACCGCGACGCCAATCAGCCCCAGCATTTT | CASNRDANQPQHF
- | TRBJ2-1 | - | 16 | TRBV18 | TGTGCCAGCTCACCGGGCAGGTATAGCTCCTACAATGAGCAGTTCTTC | CASSPGRYSSYNEQFF
- | TRBJ1-1 | few | 15 | TRBV27 | TGTGCCAGCAGTAGAGACAGGACGTGGGACACTGAAGCTTTCTTT | CASSRDRTWDTEAFF
- | TRBJ2-7 | few | 12 | TRBV6-1 | TGTGCCAGCAGTGTTAATAACTACGAGCAGTACTTC | CASSVNNYEQYF
- | TRBJ2-3 | once | 13 | TRBV6-5 | TGTGCCAGCATCTCAGCGGGCACAGATACGCAGTATTTT | CASISAGTDTQYF
- | TRBJ2-6 | - | 16 | TRBV5-6 | TGTGCCAGCAGCTCCAGACTGCTCTCTGGGGCCAACGTCCTGACTTTC | CASSSRLLSGANVLTF
TRBD1 | TRBJ1-2 | - | 17 | TRBV19 | TGTGCCAGTAGTATAGCCCCCCGACAGGGGGCGCGATATGGCTACACCTTC | CASSIAPRQGARYGYTF
TRBD2 | TRBJ2-5 | - | 15 | TRBV5-4 | TGTGCCAGCAGCTTGGTACTAGCGGGCCAAGAGACCCAGTACTTC | CASSLVLAGQETQYF
- | TRBJ1-2 | - | 13 | TRBV4-1 | TGCGCCAGCAGCCCCCCCTCTCGCGGCGGCTACACCTTC | CASSPPSRGGYTF
TRBD1 | TRBJ2-7 | - | 15 | TRBV27 | TGTGCCAGCAGTTCTCATTCGGGACAGCTCTACGAGCAGTACTTC | CASSSHSGQLYEQYF
TRBD1 | TRBJ1-2 | - | 16 | TRBV4-1 | TGCGCCAGCAGCCGGAGACAGGGAGGGTGGGGATATGGCTACACCTTC | CASSRRQGGWGYGYTF
- | TRBJ2-2 | - | 13 | TRBV7-9 | TGTGCCAGCAGCAGAGAAGGGGCACCCGAGCTGTTTTTT | CASSREGAPELFF
- | TRBJ1-3 | once | 15 | TRBV4-1 | TGCGCCAGCAGCCAAGCTCCAGGGTACCTAAACACCATATATTTT | CASSQAPGYLNTIYF
- | TRBJ2-1 | - | 18 | TRBV4-2 | TGTGCCAGCAGCCAAACGATGGCCGGGACACCCTCCTACAATGAGCAGTTCTTC | CASSQTMAGTPSYNEQFF
- | TRBJ2-5 | - | 16 | TRBV7-6 | TGTGCCAGCAGCTTCCCTGGGGGCGGGGCCGTCTGGACCCAGTACTTC | CASSFPGGGAVWTQYF
TRBD1 | TRBJ2-1 | medium-sized | 15 | TRBV19 | TGTGCCAGTACCAATATTGGGACAGGATACAATGAGCAGTTCTTC | CASTNIGTGYNEQFF
- | TRBJ1-2 | - | 13 | TRBV13 | TGTGCCAGCAGCTCCCCACAGGGTCATGGCTACACCTTC | CASSSPQGHGYTF
TRBD2 | TRBJ2-1 | - | 16 | TRBV11-3 | TGTGCCAGCAGCCCCCCCCCAGCGGGAGCCCCCGGTGAGCAGTTCTTC | CASSPPPAGAPGEQFF
TRBD2 | TRBJ2-7 | - | 17 | TRBV6-1 | TGTGCCAGCAGTGGGACCGGGACTAGCGGGAGTCTATACGAGCAGTACTTC | CASSGTGTSGSLYEQYF
- | TRBJ2-5 | - | 13 | TRBV18 | TGTGCCAGCTCTCAACTAGAGGGTGAGACCCAGTACTTC | CASSQLEGETQYF
TRBD1 | TRBJ2-1 | - | 13 | TRBV28 | TGTGCCAGCGGACCGGGACAGATCAATGAGCAGTTCTTC | CASGPGQINEQFF
TRBD1 | TRBJ1-3 | - | 12 | TRBV30 | TGTGCCTGCTACAGGGGTGGAAACACCAGATATTTT | CACYRGGNTRYF
- | TRBJ2-2 | - | 17 | TRBV4-2 | TGTGCCAGCAGCCCTGAGACCCGGTTTGAGAATACCGGGGAGCTGTTTTTT | CASSPETRFENTGELFF
TRBD1 | TRBJ1-5 | few | 14 | TRBV19 | TGTGCCGCGGACAGGGGGTTAGGCAATCAGCCCCAGCATTTT | CAADRGLGNQPQHF
- | TRBJ1-5 | - | 15 | TRBV27 | TGTGCCAGCAGGGACAGTACTTATAGCAATCAGCCCCAGCATTTT | CASRDSTYSNQPQHF
TRBD1 | TRBJ2-1 | - | 15 | TRBV2 | TGTGCCAGCAGCGGGACAGCAAGCTCCTACAATGAGCAGTTCTTC | CASSGTASSYNEQFF
- | TRBJ1-2 | - | 13 | TRBV29-1 | TGCAGCGTTCCGCCGGGCCCGGGGCATGGCTACACCTTC | CSVPPGPGHGYTF
- | TRBJ2-2 | - | 15 | TRBV9 | TGTGCCAGCGGGAGGGGGGAGGCTGGTACCGGGGAGCTGTTTTTT | CASGRGEAGTGELFF
TRBD1 | TRBJ1-5 | once | 15 | TRBV19 | TGTGCCAGTAGTATGGGGACAGCTAGCAATCAGCCCCAGCATTTT | CASSMGTASNQPQHF
- | TRBJ2-2 | - | 15 | TRBV6-5 | TGTGCCAGCAGTTACTCCTTAGCGGCCACCGGGGAGCTGTTTTTT | CASSYSLAATGELFF
TRBD2 | TRBJ2-1 | - | 14 | TRBV11-3 | TGTGCCAGCGGGCTAGCGGGGGCCTACAATGAGCAGTTCTTC | CASGLAGAYNEQFF
- | TRBJ1-2 | few | 18 | TRBV21-1 | TGTGCCAGCAGCAAATTGGCGTCGGGAGGACTTCTGAACTATGGCTACACCTTC | CASSKLASGGLLNYGYTF
TRBD2 | TRBJ2-1 | large | 15 | TRBV4-2 | TGTGCCAGCAGCCAGAGCGGGGGGTCCTACAATGAGCAGTTCTTC | CASSQSGGSYNEQFF